The sequence of this TCR beta chain was determined in a study of T cell responses to AZD1222 COVID-19 vaccine. The study, taken as a whole, reports: Donors skewed white British and female; clonal diversity was possibly underestimated. Spike-wide coverage was observed for vaccine-associated CD4 TCRs, with dominant responses at 160-218 and 743-854.

This clone was recorded only once. The antigen is unknown. Trimming cost V 6 bases and J 4 bases, with 12 bases left between them. Germline CDR1 SQVTM, CDR2 ANQGSEA. This CDR3 spans 12 amino acids. Clones were sequenced by immunoSEQ multiplex PCR, and TCRdb holds only the in-frame ones, with some missing. Here the sample spans fewer than 200,000 clones, about 92% being singletons. This specimen consisted of peripheral blood, obtained on day 0 of AZD1222 vaccination. The TCR originated in an adult in good health. J is TRBJ1-1 and V is TRBV29-1; perhaps TRBD1 as D (6 bases). The CDR3: CSVKQGFTEAFF. The CDR3 bases are TGCAGCGTAAAACAGGGATTCACTGAAGCTTTCTTT.